The clone carrying this T cell receptor beta chain has only a few counts. Its antigen is not known. The CDR3 contains 14 residues. CDR1 SQVTM and CDR2 ANQGSEA come from the germline V gene. Losses at the gene ends were 6 bases for V and 6 bases for J; bases not matched to a gene: 8. Primers used in a second PCR of about 7 to 12 cycles were a sample-barcoded 5' primer and a J-beta primer mix. TCRdb re-called the 5' RACE reads with MiXCR, one entry per CDR3 protein. The table lists approximately 940,000 distinct CDR3 sequences, approximately 49% of them singletons. Healthy Caucasian individuals from Russia aged roughly 6 to 90 served as donors. This record belongs to a study of blood T cells in healthy people across ages. Findings and limits, study-wide: As age increased, TCR beta diversity per million T cells fell in a roughly linear fashion.

The sequenced material came from blood. The TCR originated in a man in his thirties or forties in good health. The chain uses TRBV29-1 and TRBJ2-3, with 11 bases identical to TRBD1. The CDR3 DNA sequence: TGCAGCGTGGAGATCCGGGACAGGGGGGATACGCAGTATTTT. Its protein product is CSVEIRDRGDTQYF.